This passage covers 25 T cell receptor beta chains from one sample sequenced in a study of shared clonotypes between healthy human individuals. Measured with immunoSEQ multiplex PCR; TCRdb has only the in-frame clones, and not every one. The sample yields approximately 2.1 million clones, more than 80% seen once. The sequencing input was naive CD4+ T cells from PBMCs. Subset here: CD45RA+ positively selected. These receptors were collected from a man aged 18 to 29 in good health. Some clones in this sample may be carry-over from other donors' samples.

As to this clone: The sample has other DNA sequences that encode this CDR3 too. The chain links TRBV7-3 to TRBJ2-3; no firm D call. The germline V and J ends were trimmed by 2 bases and 3 bases, with 9 bases remaining between them. Germline V gene data show CDR1 as SGHTA and CDR2 as FQGTGA. This CDR3 comprises 14 residues. As DNA, the CDR3 is TGTGCCAGCAGCTTAGGGCCTGGGACAGATACGCAGTATTTT. This sequence encodes CASSLGPGTDTQYF.

The V and J genes are TRBV7-2 and TRBJ2-7, with 7 bases lining up with TRBD1. CDR1 SGHTA and CDR2 FQGNSA come from the germline V gene. The V gene end was trimmed by 5 bases and the J gene end by 0 bases; junction bases not matched to a gene: 7. The CDR3 has 15 amino acids. CDR3 sequence: CASSPHGTVSYEQYF. The CDR3 nucleotides are TGTGCCAGCAGCCCCCACGGGACAGTCTCCTACGAGCAGTACTTC.

Turning to this clone: The identical CDR3 is also encoded by other nucleotide sequences in the sample. CDR3 sequence reads: CASGLGGSTDTQYF. CDR3 DNA: TGTGCTAGTGGTTTGGGTGGAAGCACAGATACGCAGTATTTT. The chain carries TRBV12-5 and TRBJ2-3; D not resolved. Trimming shortened V by 1 base and J by 0 bases, and 5 bases separated the two germline ends. There are 14 residues in the CDR3. Germline-derived CDR1 and CDR2 are LGHNT and FRNRAP.

For this clone: Other DNA sequences of this sample code for an identical CDR3. The V gene is TRBV18, the J gene TRBJ2-7, with 8 bases aligning to TRBD2. The CDR3 sequence is 15 residues long. V dropped 3 bases and J dropped 3; count of bases not matched to a gene: 7. Looked up from germline, CDR1 is KGHSH and CDR2 is LQKENI. The CDR3 DNA sequence: TGTGCCAGCTCACCGGTAAGCGGGAGTTACTACGAGCAGTACTTC. Residues: CASSPVSGSYYEQYF.

This clone appeared once. The genes are TRBV18 and TRBJ1-1; D is possibly TRBD1 (6 bases). The CDR3 runs 16 residues. Trimming took 2 bases from V and 8 from J, leaving 21 bases between them. The germline V gene has CDR1 KGHSH and CDR2 LQKENI. The CDR3: CASSPISQGLTREAFF. The DNA of the CDR3 is TGTGCCAGCTCACCAATAAGTCAGGGGCTAACACGGGAAGCTTTCTTT.

About this clone: Other DNA sequences within the sample encode an identical CDR3. This chain joins TRBV18 and TRBJ1-1, with D possibly matching TRBD1 (6 bases). The CDR3 spans 14 residues. The germline V and J ends were trimmed by 3 bases and 1 base, with 9 bases remaining between them. Germline V gives CDR1 KGHSH, CDR2 LQKENI. The CDR3 protein is CASSPLQGNTEAFF. CDR3 sequence (DNA): TGTGCCAGCTCACCCTTACAGGGGAACACTGAAGCTTTCTTT.

The chain is built from TRBV4-2 and TRBJ2-3; D may correspond to TRBD1 or TRBD2 (5 bases each). Germline loops: CDR1 LGHNA, CDR2 YNFKEQ. There are 13 residues in the CDR3. The ends were cut back, 6 bases at V and 4 bases at J, with 11 bases in the middle. The chain's CDR3 is CASRGVGPDTQYF. As DNA, the CDR3 is TGTGCCAGCAGGGGGGTGGGCCCAGATACGCAGTATTTT.

The V call is TRBV5-1, the J call TRBJ2-3, with a possible D match to TRBD2 (6 bases). There are 16 residues in the CDR3. Germline lookup yields CDR1 SGHRS and CDR2 YFSETQ. V was clipped by 5 bases and J by 0 bases, with 16 bases between them. The CDR3 loop is CASRLGLGDSTDTQYF. The CDR3 nucleotides are TGCGCCAGCAGGCTGGGACTGGGGGATAGCACAGATACGCAGTATTTT.

The chain couples TRBV9 to TRBJ2-1; the D gene is possibly TRBD2 (5 bases). Per germline, CDR1 SGDLS and CDR2 YYNGEE. Trimming took 0 bases from V and 5 from J, leaving 9 bases between them. This CDR3 is 14 amino acids long. CDR3 loop: CASSVAGFDNEQFF. As DNA, the CDR3 is TGTGCCAGCAGCGTAGCGGGATTCGACAATGAGCAGTTCTTC. Full variable domain (missing parts from reference TRBV9 and TRBJ2-1): DSGVTQTPKHLITATGQRVTLRCSPRSGDLSVYWYQQSLDQGLQFLIQYYNGEERAKGNILERFSAQQFPDLHSELNLSSLELGDSALYFCASSVAGFDNEQFFGPGTRLTVL.

The rearrangement uses TRBV28 and TRBJ2-5; D is unclear. From germline, CDR1 is MDHEN and CDR2 SYDVKM. V gave up 1 base and J gave up 5 bases, with 5 bases separating them. This CDR3 has 12 amino acids. The CDR3 nucleotides read TGTGCCAGCAGTTTATACTGGGAGACCCAGTACTTC. Translated: CASSLYWETQYF. Filled out from reference TRBV28 and TRBJ2-5, the complete variable domain reads DVKVTQSSRYLVKRTGEKVFLECVQDMDHENMFWYRQDPGLGLRLIYFSYDVKMKEKGDIPEGYSVSREKKERFSLILESASTNQTSMYLCASSLYWETQYFGPGTRLLVL.

This chain connects TRBV20-1 to TRBJ1-2, with TRBD1 matching 7 bases. The CDR3 has 11 residues. The germline V gene encodes CDR1 DFQATT and CDR2 SNEGSKA (reference sequence). CDR3 sequence: CRQGDAYGYTF. CDR3 DNA sequence: TGCAGGCAGGGGGACGCCTATGGCTACACCTTC.

The genes are TRBV5-4 and TRBJ2-5, with a weak D call TRBD2 (6 bases). Germline V CDR1 and CDR2: SGHNT, YYREEE (reference sequence). CDR3 size: 16 residues. V lost 2 bases and J lost 0, with 14 bases in between. Here the CDR3 reads CASSFGGVGYQETQYF. The DNA of the CDR3 is TGTGCCAGCAGCTTCGGAGGGGTAGGGTACCAAGAGACCCAGTACTTC. Full variable domain (remainder filled in from reference TRBV5-4 and TRBJ2-5): ETGVTQSPTHLIKTRGQQVTLRCSSQSGHNTVSWYQQALGQGPQFIFQYYREEENGRGNFPPRFSGLQFPNYSSELNVNALELDDSALYLCASSFGGVGYQETQYFGPGTRLLVL.

Points on this clone: Distinct nucleotide sequences in the sample also encode this CDR3. The V gene is TRBV9, the J gene TRBJ2-5, with unresolved D. The length of the CDR3 is 11 residues. With 4 bases removed from V and 4 bases from J, the gap between germline ends came to 5 bases. Germline V lookup: CDR1 SGDLS, CDR2 YYNGEE. As DNA, the CDR3 is TGTGCCAGCAGCAAGGGAGAGACCCAGTACTTC. Translation gives CASSKGETQYF.

Points on this clone: The same CDR3 also results from other DNA sequences found in this sample. This chain links TRBV28 with TRBJ1-5; TRBD1 matches 7 bases. The germline gives CDR1 MDHEN, CDR2 SYDVKM. The CDR3 is 14 amino acids. Trimming at V came to 6 bases and at J to 3 bases, leaving 5 bases not matched to a gene. The CDR3 DNA reads as TGTGCCAGCAGCCTAGGGACAGTCAATCAGCCCCAGCATTTT. Its protein product is CASSLGTVNQPQHF. Full variable domain (rest looked up from reference TRBV28 and TRBJ1-5): DVKVTQSSRYLVKRTGEKVFLECVQDMDHENMFWYRQDPGLGLRLIYFSYDVKMKEKGDIPEGYSVSREKKERFSLILESASTNQTSMYLCASSLGTVNQPQHFGDGTRLSIL.

The CDR3 sequence: CASRILTGELFF. Here the CDR3 DNA reads TGTGCCAGCAGAATTCTCACCGGGGAGCTGTTTTTT. The J gene is TRBJ2-2, the V gene TRBV6-5, with D hard to call. The CDR3 has 12 amino acids. Germline assignment: CDR1 MNHEY and CDR2 SVGAGI. Trimming removed 6 bases from V and 4 bases from J, with 6 bases in between.

This clone was counted a single time. The chain combines TRBV6-5 with TRBJ2-1; D is uncertain. Trimming removed 0 bases at V and 8 bases at J, with 8 bases between. CDR1 is MNHEY, CDR2 SVGAGI, per germline. The CDR3 runs to 13 residues. The CDR3 DNA is TGTGCCAGCAGTTACTCAGCCGGGCATGAGCAGTTCTTC. Its translation: CASSYSAGHEQFF.

To note about this clone: The sample carries other DNA sequences with the same CDR3. The chain uses TRBV2 and TRBJ2-7; D is undetermined. CDR1 and CDR2 (germline): SNHLY, FYNNEI. V lost 6 bases and J lost 2, with 11 bases in between. The CDR3 has 13 amino acids. Written as DNA, the CDR3 is TGTGCCAGCAGGCCGGACGTAGCCTACGAGCAGTACTTC. Translated: CASRPDVAYEQYF.

The V and J genes are TRBV5-1 and TRBJ1-2; 12 positions match TRBD1. This CDR3 is 15 amino acids long. The germline gives CDR1 SGHRS, CDR2 YFSETQ. V dropped 4 bases and J dropped 6; count of bases not matched to a gene: 7. In nucleotides, the CDR3 is TGCGCCAGCAGCGGAACCGGGACAGGGGGCGATGGCTACACCTTC. This translates into CASSGTGTGGDGYTF.

This chain links TRBV11-2 with TRBJ2-1; D remains unclear. Trimming left V 0 bases short and J 3 bases short, with 9 bases between. This CDR3 comprises 15 residues. Looked up from germline, CDR1 is SGHAT and CDR2 is FQNNGV. CDR3 DNA sequence: TGTGCCAGCAGCTTAGAATTGGGGATCTACAATGAGCAGTTCTTC. It translates to CASSLELGIYNEQFF.

J is TRBJ1-5 and V is TRBV18, with no clear D. The germline gives CDR1 KGHSH, CDR2 LQKENI. Trimming took off 3 bases at V and 6 bases at J, with 9 bases between the two ends. The CDR3 totals 13 residues. CDR3 loop: CASSPSVVQPQHF. DNA for the CDR3: TGTGCCAGCTCACCCTCCGTGGTTCAGCCCCAGCATTTT.

The rearrangement joins TRBV30 to TRBJ2-7, with 9 bases that match TRBD2. The germline CDR1 and CDR2 sequences are GTSNPN and SVGIG (reference sequence). After removal of 4 bases from V and 4 bases from J, the junction contained 5 bases not matched to a gene. The CDR3 spans 13 residues. The CDR3 loop reads CAWTIAGEYEQYF. Written as DNA, the CDR3 is TGTGCCTGGACTATAGCGGGAGAGTACGAGCAGTACTTC.

This chain links TRBV6-5 with TRBJ2-5, with TRBD2 matching 8 bases. The germline gives CDR1 MNHEY, CDR2 SVGAGI. Trimming took 0 bases from V and 7 from J; bases not matched to a gene: 10. This CDR3 is 16 amino acids long. This CDR3 is CASSYSTGRGPGTQYF. The CDR3 nucleotides are TGTGCCAGCAGTTACTCGACCGGGAGGGGTCCGGGGACCCAGTACTTC.

In nucleotides, the CDR3 is TGTGCCAGTAGTATTACCAGGGGGGCATGGTTCACTGAAGCTTTCTTT. This translates into CASSITRGAWFTEAFF. The chain uses TRBV19 and TRBJ1-1; TRBD1 matches 7 bases. Germline V lookup: CDR1 LNHDA, CDR2 SQIVND (reference sequence). J gave up 4 bases and V 3 bases, and 11 bases lay outside the gene matches. CDR3 length: 16 amino acids.

V usage is TRBV18 and J usage is TRBJ2-2, with 8 bases identical to TRBD1. Germline V gives CDR1 KGHSH, CDR2 LQKENI. V lost 7 bases to trimming and J lost 6 bases; unmatched junction nucleotides: 7. This CDR3 has 14 residues. This CDR3 is CASFEQGASGELFF. The CDR3, as DNA: TGTGCCAGCTTCGAGCAGGGGGCGTCCGGGGAGCTGTTTTTT.

This clone was counted only a few times. CDR3 sequence (DNA): TGTGCCAGTAGTCAGGGGATCAACACTGAAGCTTTCTTT. Its translation: CASSQGINTEAFF. The V gene is TRBV19, the J gene TRBJ1-1; a weak D match, TRBD1 (6 bases). This CDR3 has 13 residues. Trimming took 5 bases from V and 2 from J, leaving 9 bases between them. Germline CDR1 reads LNHDA; CDR2 reads SQIVND (reference sequence).